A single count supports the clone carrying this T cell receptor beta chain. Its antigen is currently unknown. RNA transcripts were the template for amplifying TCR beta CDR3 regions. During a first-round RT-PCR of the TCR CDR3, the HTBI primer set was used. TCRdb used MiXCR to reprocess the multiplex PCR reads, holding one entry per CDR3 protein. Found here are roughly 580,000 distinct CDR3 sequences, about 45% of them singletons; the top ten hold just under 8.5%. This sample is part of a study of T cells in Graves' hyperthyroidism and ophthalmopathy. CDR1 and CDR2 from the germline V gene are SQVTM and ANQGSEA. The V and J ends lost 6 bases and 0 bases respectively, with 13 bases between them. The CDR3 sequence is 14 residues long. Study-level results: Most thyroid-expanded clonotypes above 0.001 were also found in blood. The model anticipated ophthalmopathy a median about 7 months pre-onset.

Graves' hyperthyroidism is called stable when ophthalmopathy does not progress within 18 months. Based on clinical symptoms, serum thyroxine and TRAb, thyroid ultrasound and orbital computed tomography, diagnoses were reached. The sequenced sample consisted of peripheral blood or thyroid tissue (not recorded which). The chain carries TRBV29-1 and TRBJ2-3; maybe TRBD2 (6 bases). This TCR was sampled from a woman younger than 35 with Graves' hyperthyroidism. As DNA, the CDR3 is TGCAGCGTAAATAGCGGAGTTAGCACAGATACGCAGTATTTT. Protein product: CSVNSGVSTDTQYF.